One sample yielded the 14 T cell receptor beta chains listed below, sequenced in a study of T cell responses to AZD1222 COVID-19 vaccine. Generated by immunoSEQ multiplex PCR, the TCRdb table keeps only in-frame clones and is missing some. The sample lists 150,000 or so clones, 85% to 95% seen once, with approximately 1.5% in the top ten. Sequencing used peripheral blood, obtained on day 0 of AZD1222 vaccination. The receptors originated from an adult in good health.

The V and J genes are TRBV19 and TRBJ1-4, with D possibly TRBD1 on 6 matching bases. Between the trimmed V and J ends, which lost 6 bases and 2 bases, there was a span of 16 bases. CDR1 LNHDA and CDR2 SQIVND come from the germline V gene (reference sequence). This CDR3 is 16 amino acids long. The CDR3 is CASSLQGGVTNEKLFF. The DNA of the CDR3 is TGTGCCAGTAGCCTACAGGGAGGAGTGACTAATGAAAAACTGTTTTTT.

This clone was recorded once. The chain employs TRBV7-2 and TRBJ1-4, with D unresolved. Germline V lookup: CDR1 SGHTA, CDR2 FQGNSA. The V end was cut by 3 bases, the J end by 4 bases, with 12 bases between. The CDR3 runs 15 residues. Written as DNA, the CDR3 is TGTGCCAGCAGCTTCACCACAGCCCTTAATGAAAAACTGTTTTTT. Encoded protein: CASSFTTALNEKLFF.

CDR3 sequence reads: CASSRTGGDYGYTF. In DNA form, the CDR3 reads TGTGCCAGCAGCCGGACAGGGGGCGACTATGGCTACACCTTC. The chain couples TRBV25-1 to TRBJ1-2; 11 nucleotides align to TRBD1. This CDR3 region has 14 residues. Germline CDR1 reads MGHDK; CDR2 reads SYGVNS. Trimming cost V 6 bases and J 3 bases; bases outside gene matches: 3.

This chain uses TRBV27 with TRBJ2-3; D call uncertain. The CDR3 extends over 15 amino acids. Germline V gene lookup returns CDR1 MNHEY and CDR2 SMNVEV (reference sequence). V was clipped by 3 bases and J by 0 bases, with 10 bases between them. The CDR3 sequence is CASSFRLASTDTQYF. The CDR3 nucleotides read TGTGCCAGCAGTTTCCGACTGGCAAGCACAGATACGCAGTATTTT.

The chain is built from TRBV6-5 and TRBJ1-1, with a tentative D call TRBD1 (6 bases). Trimming stripped 7 bases from V and 6 bases from J, with 15 bases between. The germline gives CDR1 MNHEY, CDR2 SVGAGI. The CDR3 is 13 residues long. CDR3: CASKTGWMAEAFF. The CDR3 DNA is TGTGCCAGCAAAACAGGGTGGATGGCTGAAGCTTTCTTT.

This chain connects TRBV7-2 to TRBJ1-1; tentatively, D is TRBD1 (6 bases). Trimming took 3 bases from V and 5 from J, leaving 13 bases between them. This CDR3 contains 14 residues. Germline V lookup: CDR1 SGHTA, CDR2 FQGNSA. CDR3 DNA sequence: TGTGCCAGCAGCTTCCAGGGGATGGGGACTGAAGCTTTCTTT. Its translation: CASSFQGMGTEAFF.

The rearrangement uses TRBV7-2 and TRBJ2-7; weak D call: TRBD2 (7 bases). In germline, CDR1 is SGHTA, CDR2 FQGNSA. V was pared by 4 bases and J by 2 bases, with 21 bases between. The CDR3 has 17 residues. Here the CDR3 DNA reads TGTGCCAGCAGCTCCGGCGAAGGGGGGGCTTTCACCTACGAGCAGTACTTC. This translates into CASSSGEGGAFTYEQYF. The whole variable domain, filled in from reference TRBV7-2 and TRBJ2-7, reads GAGVSQSPSNKVTEKGKDVELRCDPISGHTALYWYRQSLGQGLEFLIYFQGNSAPDKSGLPSDRFSAERTGGSVSTLTIQRTQQEDSAVYLCASSSGEGGAFTYEQYFGPGTRLTVT.

The V call is TRBV4-1, the J call TRBJ2-7; the match to TRBD2 covers 9 bases. CDR1 is MGHRA and CDR2 is YSYEKL in the germline V gene. The CDR3 loop spans 19 amino acids. V trimming: 1 base; J trimming: 2 bases; junction bases outside the gene matches: 15. The CDR3, as DNA: TGCGCCAGCAGCCAAGGATCAGCGGCGGGGGGGCTGCGTCCCTACGAGCAGTACTTC. This gives the protein CASSQGSAAGGLRPYEQYF.

The chain carries TRBV19 and TRBJ1-1; D is undetermined. The V end lost 1 base, the J end lost 6 bases, and 9 bases lay between the germline ends. The CDR3 runs to 13 residues. The germline CDR1 and CDR2 sequences are LNHDA and SQIVND (reference sequence). CDR3 in amino acids: CASSIGGRAEAFF. CDR3 nucleotides: TGTGCCAGTAGTATAGGCGGAAGGGCTGAAGCTTTCTTT.

The V call is TRBV28, the J call TRBJ1-5; D is possibly TRBD1 (6 bases). V lost 7 bases and J 0 bases, leaving 19 bases between the germline ends. Germline assignment: CDR1 MDHEN and CDR2 SYDVKM. CDR3 length: 17 amino acids. In DNA, the CDR3 is TGTGCCAGCACCTTCCAAGCAGGACAGTATAGCAATCAGCCCCAGCATTTT. This sequence encodes CASTFQAGQYSNQPQHF.

The V call is TRBV4-1, the J call TRBJ2-2; 11 bases map to TRBD1. CDR1 is MGHRA, CDR2 YSYEKL, per germline. This CDR3 comprises 16 residues. The junction had 3 bases not matched to a gene; V was cut back by 1 base and J by 5 bases. This CDR3 reads CASSQVDRGRTGELFF. The CDR3 DNA follows: TGCGCCAGCAGCCAAGTGGACAGGGGGCGGACCGGGGAGCTGTTTTTT.

The rearrangement uses TRBV2 and TRBJ2-3; TRBD2 matches 8 bases. J lost 1 base, V lost 5 bases, and 5 bases had no gene match. This CDR3 contains 15 residues. Germline lookup yields CDR1 SNHLY and CDR2 FYNNEI. The CDR3 DNA reads as TGTGCCAGCAGTCTGGCGGGGGGCCGCACAGATACGCAGTATTTT. Translated: CASSLAGGRTDTQYF.

This chain links TRBV30 with TRBJ1-1; D is unclear. The CDR3 loop spans 15 amino acids. Trimming removed 1 base from V and 6 bases from J, with 18 bases in between. CDR1 and CDR2 (germline): GTSNPN, SVGIG (reference sequence). CDR3 sequence reads: CAWSEGSRRDAEAFF. CDR3 coding DNA: TGTGCCTGGAGTGAAGGGAGCAGGAGGGATGCTGAAGCTTTCTTT.

The chain uses TRBV7-2 and TRBJ1-6; D possibly corresponds to TRBD1 (6 bases). The ends were cut back, 5 bases at V and 7 bases at J, with 18 bases in the middle. CDR1 SGHTA and CDR2 FQGNSA come from the germline V gene. This CDR3 has 16 residues. The DNA for the CDR3 is TGTGCCAGCAGCCGGGCGAGACAGGTCGGCAATTCACCCCTCCACTTT. This codes for CASSRARQVGNSPLHF.